Sequencing of this T cell receptor beta chain was carried out in a study of T cells after yellow fever vaccination. TCRdb called the 5' RACE reads again in MiXCR, with one record for every CDR3 protein. The sample contains about 73,000 distinct CDR3 sequences, roughly 7.4% of which appear only once. V was trimmed by 5 bases and J by 1 base, leaving 8 bases between them. This CDR3 is built from 13 residues. This clonotype was recorded at least ten times. The sequence came from a man aged 25-40 years who received the YFV17D yellow fever vaccine. The sequences come from CD8+ T cells sorted from PBMCs, collected on the day of the yellow fever booster vaccination. V gene TRBV12-3 or TRBV12-4 combines with J gene TRBJ2-5; D not resolved. CDR3 coding DNA: TGTGCCAGCAGTCCCAACGGCCAAGAGACCCAGTACTTC. The encoded protein is CASSPNGQETQYF.